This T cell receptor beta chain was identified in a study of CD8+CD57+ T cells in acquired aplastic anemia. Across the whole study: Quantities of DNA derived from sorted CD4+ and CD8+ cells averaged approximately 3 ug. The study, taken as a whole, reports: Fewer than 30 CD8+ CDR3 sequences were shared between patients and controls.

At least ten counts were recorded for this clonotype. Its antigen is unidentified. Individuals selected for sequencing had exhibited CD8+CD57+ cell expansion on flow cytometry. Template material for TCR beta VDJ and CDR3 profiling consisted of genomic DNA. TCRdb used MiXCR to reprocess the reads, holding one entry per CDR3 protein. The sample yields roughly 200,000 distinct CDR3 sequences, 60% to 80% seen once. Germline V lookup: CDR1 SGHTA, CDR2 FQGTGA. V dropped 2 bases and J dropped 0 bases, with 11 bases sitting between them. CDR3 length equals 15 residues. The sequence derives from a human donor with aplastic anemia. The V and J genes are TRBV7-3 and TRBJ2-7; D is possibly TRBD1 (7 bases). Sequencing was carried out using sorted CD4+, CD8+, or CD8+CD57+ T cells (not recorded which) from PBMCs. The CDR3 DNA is TGTGCCAGCAGCTTACAGGGGGGATCCTCCTACGAGCAGTACTTC. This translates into CASSLQGGSSYEQYF.